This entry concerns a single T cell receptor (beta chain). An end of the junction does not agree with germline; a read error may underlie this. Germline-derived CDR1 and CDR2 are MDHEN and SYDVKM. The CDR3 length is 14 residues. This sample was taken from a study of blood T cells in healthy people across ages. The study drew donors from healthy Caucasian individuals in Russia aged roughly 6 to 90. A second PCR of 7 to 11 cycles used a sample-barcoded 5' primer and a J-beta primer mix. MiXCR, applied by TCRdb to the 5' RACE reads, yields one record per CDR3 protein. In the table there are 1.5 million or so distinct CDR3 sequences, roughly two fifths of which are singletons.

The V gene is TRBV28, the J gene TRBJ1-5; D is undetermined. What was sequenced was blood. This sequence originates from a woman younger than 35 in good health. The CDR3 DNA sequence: TGTGCCGGCAGCCCCCACGGGAACAATCAGCCCCAGCATTTT. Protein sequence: CAGSPHGNNQPQHF.